The 2 T cell receptor beta chains reported below all come from one sample, sequenced in a study of graft-versus-host responses after intestinal transplantation. TCRdb's copy holds only in-frame clones and misses some; the assay was immunoSEQ multiplex PCR. The sample holds approximately 100,000 clones, 87% seen once. No cognate antigen is known for these TCRs. Source: unstimulated CD4+ T cells sorted from spleen or lymph node cells, taken before intestinal transplant. These TCRs come from a human donor who received an intestinal transplant.

The chain uses TRBV6-1 and TRBJ2-3; TRBD2 might be the D (6 bases). The V end was cut by 1 base, the J end by 8 bases, with 7 bases between. Germline V gene sequence: CDR1 MNHNS, CDR2 SASEGT. The CDR3 contains 12 residues. The CDR3 sequence is CASSEVGGTQYF. The CDR3 DNA sequence: TGTGCCAGCAGTGAAGTGGGAGGTACGCAGTATTTT.

The chain joins TRBV30 to TRBJ1-4, with 8 bases lining up with TRBD1. Germline V gives CDR1 GTSNPN, CDR2 SVGIG (reference sequence). V was clipped by 8 bases and J by 5 bases; unmatched bases: 7. CDR3 length: 13 amino acids. The CDR3 reads CAGNRDRNEKLFF. CDR3 nucleotides: TGTGCCGGAAACCGGGACAGGAATGAAAAACTGTTTTTT. Supplemented by reference TRBV30 and TRBJ1-4, the full variable domain reads SQTIHQWPATLVQPVGSPLSLECTVEGTSNPNLYWYRQAAGRGLQLLFYSVGIGQISSEVPQNLSASRPQDRQFILSSKKLLLSDSGFYLCAGNRDRNEKLFFGSGTQLSVL.